This T cell receptor beta chain comes out of a study of blood T cell repertoires in COVID-19. Study in general: Samples came from the United States, Italy and Spain, spanning acute and convalescent COVID-19. PBMCs, B-cell-depleted T cells, or T cells were the source of the cDNA or gDNA that made up the material.

Enrolment of Seattle patients took place during active infection, and they were followed longitudinally. Study processing details: Estimated nucleated cell counts came from reference gene primer amplification. Libraries were prepared by immunoSEQ multiplex PCR; TCRdb keeps only in-frame clonotypes and omits some of them. V and J calls and clone size are copied from that table; D and trimming were computed from the DNA. The sample includes about 170,000 clones, around 85% of them seen just once. Losses at the gene ends were 4 bases for V and 8 bases for J; bases not matched to a gene: 0. This CDR3 contains 12 residues. Germline assignment: CDR1 KGHSH and CDR2 LQKENI.

The clonotype comes from a woman in her sixties with COVID-19, enrolled during active disease. The V gene is TRBV18, the J gene TRBJ2-1, with 9 bases matching TRBD2. Material for sequencing was peripheral blood. The CDR3 DNA sequence: TGTGCCAGCTCACAGCGGGAGGATGAGCAGTTCTTC. Translation: CASSQREDEQFF.